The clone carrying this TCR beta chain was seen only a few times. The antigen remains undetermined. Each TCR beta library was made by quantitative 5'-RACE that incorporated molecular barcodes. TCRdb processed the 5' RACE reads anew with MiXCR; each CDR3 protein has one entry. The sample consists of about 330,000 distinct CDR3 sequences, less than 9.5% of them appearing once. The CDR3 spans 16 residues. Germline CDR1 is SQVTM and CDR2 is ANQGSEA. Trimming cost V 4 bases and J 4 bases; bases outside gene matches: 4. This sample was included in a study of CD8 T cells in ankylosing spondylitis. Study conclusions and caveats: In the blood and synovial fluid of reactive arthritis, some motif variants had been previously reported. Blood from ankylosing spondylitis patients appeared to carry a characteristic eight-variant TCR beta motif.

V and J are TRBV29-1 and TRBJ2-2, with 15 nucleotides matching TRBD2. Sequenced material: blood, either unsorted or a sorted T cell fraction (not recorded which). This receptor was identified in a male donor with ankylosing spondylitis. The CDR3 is CSVVGLAGGSTGELFF. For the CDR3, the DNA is TGCAGCGTTGTAGGACTAGCGGGAGGGAGCACCGGGGAGCTGTTTTTT.